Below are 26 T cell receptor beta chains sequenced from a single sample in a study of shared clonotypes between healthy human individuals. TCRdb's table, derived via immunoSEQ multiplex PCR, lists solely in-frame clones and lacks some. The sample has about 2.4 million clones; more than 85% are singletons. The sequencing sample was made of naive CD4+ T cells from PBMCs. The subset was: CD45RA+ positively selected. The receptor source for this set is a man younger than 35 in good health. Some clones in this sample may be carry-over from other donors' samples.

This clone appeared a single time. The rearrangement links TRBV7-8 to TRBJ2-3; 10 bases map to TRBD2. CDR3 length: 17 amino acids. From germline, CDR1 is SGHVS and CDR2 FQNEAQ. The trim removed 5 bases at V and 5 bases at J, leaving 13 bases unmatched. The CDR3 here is CASSHLKLAGAEDTQYF. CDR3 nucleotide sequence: TGTGCCAGCAGCCATCTAAAGCTAGCGGGAGCCGAAGATACGCAGTATTTT.

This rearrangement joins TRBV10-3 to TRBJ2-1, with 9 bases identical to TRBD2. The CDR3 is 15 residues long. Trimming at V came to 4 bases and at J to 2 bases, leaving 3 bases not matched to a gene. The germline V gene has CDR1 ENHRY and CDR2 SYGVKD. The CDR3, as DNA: TGTGCCATCAGTGTTGCTAGCGGGACCTACAATGAGCAGTTCTTC. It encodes CAISVASGTYNEQFF.

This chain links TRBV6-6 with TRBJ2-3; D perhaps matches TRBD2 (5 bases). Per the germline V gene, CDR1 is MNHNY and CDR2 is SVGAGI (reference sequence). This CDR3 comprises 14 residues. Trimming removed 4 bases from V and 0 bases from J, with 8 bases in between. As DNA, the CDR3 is TGTGCCAGCAGTTCTTTAGCGAGCACAGATACGCAGTATTTT. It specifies CASSSLASTDTQYF.

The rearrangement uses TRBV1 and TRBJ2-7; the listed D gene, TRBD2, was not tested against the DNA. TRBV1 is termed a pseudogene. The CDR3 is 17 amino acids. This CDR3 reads CTSSQRIPGLGAYEQYF. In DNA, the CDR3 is TGCACCAGCAGCCAGAGAATACCGGGACTAGGCGCTTACGAGCAGTACTTC.

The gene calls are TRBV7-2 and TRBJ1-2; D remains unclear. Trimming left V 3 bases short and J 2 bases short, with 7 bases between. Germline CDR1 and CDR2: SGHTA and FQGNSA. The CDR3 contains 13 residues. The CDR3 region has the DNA TGTGCCAGCAGCTTTAGTCAGAACTATGGCTACACCTTC. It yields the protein CASSFSQNYGYTF.

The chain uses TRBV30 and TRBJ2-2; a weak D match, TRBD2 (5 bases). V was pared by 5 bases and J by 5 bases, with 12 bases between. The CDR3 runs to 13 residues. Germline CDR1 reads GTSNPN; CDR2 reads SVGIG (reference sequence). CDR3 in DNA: TGTGCCTGGTCGGAGGATGGAACCGGGGAGCTGTTTTTT. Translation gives CAWSEDGTGELFF.

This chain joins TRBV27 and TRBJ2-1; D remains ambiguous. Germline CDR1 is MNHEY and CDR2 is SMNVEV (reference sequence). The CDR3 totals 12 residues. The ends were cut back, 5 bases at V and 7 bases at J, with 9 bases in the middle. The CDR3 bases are TGTGCCAGCAGTCAGGTAAAAAATGAGCAGTTCTTC. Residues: CASSQVKNEQFF.

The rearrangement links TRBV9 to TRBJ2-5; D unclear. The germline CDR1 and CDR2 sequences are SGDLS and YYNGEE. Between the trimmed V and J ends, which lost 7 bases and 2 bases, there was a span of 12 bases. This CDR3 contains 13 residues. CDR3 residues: CASARVGQETQYF. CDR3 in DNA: TGTGCCAGCGCCCGGGTCGGGCAAGAGACCCAGTACTTC.

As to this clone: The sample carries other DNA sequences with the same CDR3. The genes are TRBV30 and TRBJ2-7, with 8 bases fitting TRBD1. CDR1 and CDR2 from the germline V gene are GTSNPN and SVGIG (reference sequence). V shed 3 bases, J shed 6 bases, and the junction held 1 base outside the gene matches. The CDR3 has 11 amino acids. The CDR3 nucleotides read TGTGCCTGGAGACAGGGGGGCGAGCAGTACTTC. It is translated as CAWRQGGEQYF.

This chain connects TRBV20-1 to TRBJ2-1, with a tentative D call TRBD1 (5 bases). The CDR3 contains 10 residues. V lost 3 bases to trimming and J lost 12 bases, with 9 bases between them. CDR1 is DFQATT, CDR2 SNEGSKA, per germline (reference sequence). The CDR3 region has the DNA TGCAGTGCTAGTCTGACAGTGCAGTTCTTC. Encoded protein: CSASLTVQFF.

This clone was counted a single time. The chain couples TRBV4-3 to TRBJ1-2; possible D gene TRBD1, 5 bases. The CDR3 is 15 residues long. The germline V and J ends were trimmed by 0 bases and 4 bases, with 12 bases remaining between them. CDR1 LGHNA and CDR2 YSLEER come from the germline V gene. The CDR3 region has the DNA TGCGCCAGCAGCCAAGACGGGGGAGTGGGCTATGGCTACACCTTC. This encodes CASSQDGGVGYGYTF.

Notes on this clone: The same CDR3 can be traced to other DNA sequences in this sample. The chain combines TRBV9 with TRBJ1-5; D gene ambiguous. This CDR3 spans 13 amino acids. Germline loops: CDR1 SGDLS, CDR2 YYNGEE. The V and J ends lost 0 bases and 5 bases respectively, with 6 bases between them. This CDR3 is CASSVDGDQPQHF. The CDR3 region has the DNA TGTGCCAGCAGCGTAGACGGTGATCAGCCCCAGCATTTT.

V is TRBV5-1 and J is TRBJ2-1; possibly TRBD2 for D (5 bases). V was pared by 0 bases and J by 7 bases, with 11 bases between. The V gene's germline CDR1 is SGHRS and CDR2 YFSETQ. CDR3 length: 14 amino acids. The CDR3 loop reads CASSLAGIVNEQFF. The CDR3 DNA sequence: TGCGCCAGCAGCTTGGCCGGGATTGTGAATGAGCAGTTCTTC. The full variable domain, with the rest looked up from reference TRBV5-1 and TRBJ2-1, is KAGVTQTPRYLIKTRGQQVTLSCSPISGHRSVSWYQQTPGQGLQFLFEYFSETQRNKGNFPGRFSGRQFSNSRSEMNVSTLELGDSALYLCASSLAGIVNEQFFGPGTRLTVL.

DNA of the CDR3: TGTGCCAGCAGTGTGGGTGGGCAGGGGTTTGGCTACACCTTC. It is translated as CASSVGGQGFGYTF. V is TRBV2 and J is TRBJ1-2, with a weak D call TRBD1 (6 bases). Germline CDR1 and CDR2: SNHLY and FYNNEI. This CDR3 has 14 amino acids. Deletions cut 4 bases from V and 7 bases from J, with 16 bases between.

CDR3 nucleotide sequence: TGTGCCAGCGGAAGTAAAACCGGGGGTCCAGGGTCCACCGGGGAGCTGTTTTTT. Its translation: CASGSKTGGPGSTGELFF. The rearrangement links TRBV9 to TRBJ2-2; TRBD2 might be the D (6 bases). CDR1 is SGDLS and CDR2 is YYNGEE in the germline V gene. This CDR3 has 18 amino acids. With 7 bases removed from V and 4 bases from J, the gap between germline ends came to 26 bases.

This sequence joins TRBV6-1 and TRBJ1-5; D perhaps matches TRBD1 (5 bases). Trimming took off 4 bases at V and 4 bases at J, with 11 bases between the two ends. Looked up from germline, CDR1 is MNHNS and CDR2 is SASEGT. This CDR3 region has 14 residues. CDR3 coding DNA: TGTGCCAGCAGTGCGATGGAGGGGAATCAGCCCCAGCATTTT. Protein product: CASSAMEGNQPQHF.

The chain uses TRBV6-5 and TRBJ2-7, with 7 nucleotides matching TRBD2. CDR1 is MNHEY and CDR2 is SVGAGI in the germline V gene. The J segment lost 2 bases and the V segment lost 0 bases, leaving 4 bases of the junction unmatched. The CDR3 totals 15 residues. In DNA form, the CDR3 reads TGTGCCAGCAGTTACTCAACTAGCGCCGCCTACGAGCAGTACTTC. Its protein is CASSYSTSAAYEQYF.

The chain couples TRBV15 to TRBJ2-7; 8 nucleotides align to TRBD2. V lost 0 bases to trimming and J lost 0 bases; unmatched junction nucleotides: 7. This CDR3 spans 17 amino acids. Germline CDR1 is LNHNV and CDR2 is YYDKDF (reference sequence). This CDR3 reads CATSRDRPSGGSYEQYF. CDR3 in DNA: TGTGCCACCAGCAGAGATCGCCCCAGCGGGGGCTCCTACGAGCAGTACTTC.

The CDR3 loop reads CASSLPGQGKADTQYF. CDR3 coding DNA: TGTGCCAGCAGTCTCCCGGGACAGGGTAAAGCAGATACGCAGTATTTT. The chain has TRBV28 and TRBJ2-3; 9 nucleotides align to TRBD1. The CDR3 extends over 16 amino acids. V shed 5 bases, J shed 4 bases, and the junction held 10 bases outside the gene matches. Per germline, CDR1 MDHEN and CDR2 SYDVKM. Complete variable domain (other parts from reference TRBV28 and TRBJ2-3): DVKVTQSSRYLVKRTGEKVFLECVQDMDHENMFWYRQDPGLGLRLIYFSYDVKMKEKGDIPEGYSVSREKKERFSLILESASTNQTSMYLCASSLPGQGKADTQYFGPGTRLTVL.

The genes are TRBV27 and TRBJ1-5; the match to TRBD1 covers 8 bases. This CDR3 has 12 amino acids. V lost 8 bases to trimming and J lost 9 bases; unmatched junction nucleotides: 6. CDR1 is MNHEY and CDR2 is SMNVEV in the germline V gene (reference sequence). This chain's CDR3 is CASGQGLRPQHF. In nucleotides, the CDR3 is TGTGCCAGCGGACAGGGTTTAAGGCCCCAGCATTTT.

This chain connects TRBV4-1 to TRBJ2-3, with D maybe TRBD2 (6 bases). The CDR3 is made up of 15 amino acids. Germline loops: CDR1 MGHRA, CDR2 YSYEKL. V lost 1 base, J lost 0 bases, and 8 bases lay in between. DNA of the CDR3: TGCGCCAGCAGCCAAGGCGCGGGAAGCACAGATACGCAGTATTTT. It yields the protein CASSQGAGSTDTQYF.

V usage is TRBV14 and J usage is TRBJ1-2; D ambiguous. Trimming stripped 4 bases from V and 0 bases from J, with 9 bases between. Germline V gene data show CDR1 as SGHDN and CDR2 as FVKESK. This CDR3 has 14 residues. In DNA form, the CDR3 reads TGTGCCAGCAGCCGGACGGCTCCTAACTATGGCTACACCTTC. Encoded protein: CASSRTAPNYGYTF.

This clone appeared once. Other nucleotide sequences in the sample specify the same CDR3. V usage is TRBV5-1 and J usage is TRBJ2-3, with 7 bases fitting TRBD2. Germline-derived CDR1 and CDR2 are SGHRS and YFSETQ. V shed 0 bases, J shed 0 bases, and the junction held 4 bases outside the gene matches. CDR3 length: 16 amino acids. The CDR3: CASSLVASGSTDTQYF. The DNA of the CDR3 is TGCGCCAGCAGCTTGGTGGCTAGCGGTAGCACAGATACGCAGTATTTT.

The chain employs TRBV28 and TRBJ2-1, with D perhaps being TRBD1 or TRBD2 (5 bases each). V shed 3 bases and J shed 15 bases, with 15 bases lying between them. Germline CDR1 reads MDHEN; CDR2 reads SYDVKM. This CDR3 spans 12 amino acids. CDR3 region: CASSFRDGKAFF. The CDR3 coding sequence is TGTGCCAGCAGTTTCCGGGACGGGAAGGCGTTCTTC.

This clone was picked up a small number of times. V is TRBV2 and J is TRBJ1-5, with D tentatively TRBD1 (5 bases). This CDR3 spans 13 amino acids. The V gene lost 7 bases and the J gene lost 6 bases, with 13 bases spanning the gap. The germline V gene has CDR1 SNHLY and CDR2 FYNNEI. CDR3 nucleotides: TGTGCCAGCAATTATCAGGGAACTCAGCCCCAGCATTTT. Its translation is CASNYQGTQPQHF.

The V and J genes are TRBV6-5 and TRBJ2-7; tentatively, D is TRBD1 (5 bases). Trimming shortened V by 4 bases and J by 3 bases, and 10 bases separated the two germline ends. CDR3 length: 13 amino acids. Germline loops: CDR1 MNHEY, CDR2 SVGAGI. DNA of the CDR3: TGTGCCAGCAGTTCCCGACAGAACTACGAGCAGTACTTC. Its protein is CASSSRQNYEQYF.